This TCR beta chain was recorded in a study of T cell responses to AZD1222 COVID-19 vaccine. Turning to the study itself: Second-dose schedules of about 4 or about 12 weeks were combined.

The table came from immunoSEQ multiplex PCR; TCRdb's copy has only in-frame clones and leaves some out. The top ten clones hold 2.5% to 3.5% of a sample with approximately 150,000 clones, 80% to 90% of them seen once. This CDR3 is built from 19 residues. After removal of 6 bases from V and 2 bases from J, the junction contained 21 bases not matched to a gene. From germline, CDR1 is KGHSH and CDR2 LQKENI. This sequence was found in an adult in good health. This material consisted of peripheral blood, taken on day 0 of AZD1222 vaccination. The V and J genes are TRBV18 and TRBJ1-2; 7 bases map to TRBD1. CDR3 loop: CASSQTITLRQGGNYGYTF. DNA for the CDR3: TGTGCCAGCTCCCAAACCATAACCCTACGACAGGGTGGAAACTATGGCTACACCTTC.